This T cell receptor beta chain was recovered during a study of response to subunit inactivated influenza vaccine. Germline CDR1 and CDR2: DFQATT and SNEGSKA (reference sequence). V lost 0 bases and J lost 2, with 5 bases in between. The CDR3 is made up of 12 amino acids. TCRdb re-derived calls from the RT-PCR reads in MiXCR, one entry per CDR3 protein. The sample has about 520,000 distinct CDR3 sequences; 7.2% are singletons. Study results and limitations: Each seasonal flu vaccination may recruit only limited new T cells, authors suggested.

This clonotype was seen at least ten times. Its antigen is unknown. This receptor was identified in a man between 50 and 69 years old who received an inactivated influenza vaccine. This chain links TRBV20-1 with TRBJ2-7; D ambiguous. The sequencing used PBMCs from blood, collected roughly 24 months after vaccination. CDR3 nucleotide sequence: TGCAGTGCTAGAGATCCCACCTACGAGCAGTACTTC. It encodes CSARDPTYEQYF.